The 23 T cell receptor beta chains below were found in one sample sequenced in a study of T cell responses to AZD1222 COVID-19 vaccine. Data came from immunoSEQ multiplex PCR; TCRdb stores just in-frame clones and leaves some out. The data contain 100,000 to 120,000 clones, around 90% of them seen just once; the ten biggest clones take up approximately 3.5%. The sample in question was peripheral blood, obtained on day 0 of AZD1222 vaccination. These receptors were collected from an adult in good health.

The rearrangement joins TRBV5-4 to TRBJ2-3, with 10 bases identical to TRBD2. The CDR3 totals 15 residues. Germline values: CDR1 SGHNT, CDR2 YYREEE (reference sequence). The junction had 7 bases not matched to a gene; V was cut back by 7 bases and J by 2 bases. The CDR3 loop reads CASASTSGFTDTQYF. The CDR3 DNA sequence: TGTGCCAGCGCCTCGACTAGCGGGTTCACAGATACGCAGTATTTT.

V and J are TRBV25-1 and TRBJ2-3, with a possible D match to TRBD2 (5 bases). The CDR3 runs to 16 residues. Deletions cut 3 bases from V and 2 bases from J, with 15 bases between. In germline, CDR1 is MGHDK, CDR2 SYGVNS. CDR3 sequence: CASSDRGSKTTDTQYF. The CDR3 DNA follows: TGTGCCAGCAGTGACCGGGGATCAAAAACCACAGATACGCAGTATTTT. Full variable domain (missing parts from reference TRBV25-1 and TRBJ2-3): EADIYQTPRYLVIGTGKKITLECSQTMGHDKMYWYQQDPGMELHLIHYSYGVNSTEKGDLSSESTVSRIRTEHFPLTLESARPSHTSQYLCASSDRGSKTTDTQYFGPGTRLTVL.

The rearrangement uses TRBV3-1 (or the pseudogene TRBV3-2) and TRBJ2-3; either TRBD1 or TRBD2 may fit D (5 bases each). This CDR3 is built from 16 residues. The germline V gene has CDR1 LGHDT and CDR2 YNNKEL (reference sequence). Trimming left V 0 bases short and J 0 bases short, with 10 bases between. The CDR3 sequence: CASSQDSWGSTDTQYF. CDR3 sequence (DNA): TGTGCCAGCAGCCAAGATAGTTGGGGGAGCACAGATACGCAGTATTTT.

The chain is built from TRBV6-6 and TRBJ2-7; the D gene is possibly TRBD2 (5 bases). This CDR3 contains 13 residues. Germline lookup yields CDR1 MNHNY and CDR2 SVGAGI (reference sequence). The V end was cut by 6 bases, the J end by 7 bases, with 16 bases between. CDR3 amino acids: CASRREEPGEQYF. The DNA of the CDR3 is TGTGCCAGCAGACGGGAAGAGCCGGGGGAGCAGTACTTC.

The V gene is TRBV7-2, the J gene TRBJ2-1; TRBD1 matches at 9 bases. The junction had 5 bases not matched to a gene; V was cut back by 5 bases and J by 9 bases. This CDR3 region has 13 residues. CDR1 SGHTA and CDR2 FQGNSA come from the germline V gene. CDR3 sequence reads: CASSGQGRGEQFF. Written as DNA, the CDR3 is TGTGCCAGCAGCGGACAGGGGAGGGGTGAGCAGTTCTTC.

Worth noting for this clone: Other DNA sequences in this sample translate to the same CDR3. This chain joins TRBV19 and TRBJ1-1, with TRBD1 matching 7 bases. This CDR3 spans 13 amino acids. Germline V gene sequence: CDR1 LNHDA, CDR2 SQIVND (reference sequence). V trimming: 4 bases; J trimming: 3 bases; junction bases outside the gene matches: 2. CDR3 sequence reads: CASSTDRDTEAFF. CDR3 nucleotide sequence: TGTGCCAGTAGTACCGACAGGGACACTGAAGCTTTCTTT.

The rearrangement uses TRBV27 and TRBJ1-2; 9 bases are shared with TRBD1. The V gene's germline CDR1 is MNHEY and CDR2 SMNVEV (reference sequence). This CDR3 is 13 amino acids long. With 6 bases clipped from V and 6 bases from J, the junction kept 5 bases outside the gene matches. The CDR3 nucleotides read TGTGCCAGCAGCGAGGGACAGGGTAATGGCTACACCTTC. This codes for CASSEGQGNGYTF.

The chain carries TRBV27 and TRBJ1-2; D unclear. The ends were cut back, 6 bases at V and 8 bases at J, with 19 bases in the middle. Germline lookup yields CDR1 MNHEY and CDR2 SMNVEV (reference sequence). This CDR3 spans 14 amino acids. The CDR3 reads CASSPGRGWAGYTF. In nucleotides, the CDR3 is TGTGCCAGCAGCCCCGGCCGGGGTTGGGCAGGCTACACCTTC.

The chain's CDR3 is CASSDTRVGSNEQFF. The CDR3 DNA reads TGTGCCAGCAGTGACACCAGGGTAGGATCCAATGAGCAGTTCTTC. The chain uses TRBV6-4 and TRBJ2-1; D perhaps matches TRBD1 (5 bases). Looked up from germline, CDR1 is MRHNA and CDR2 is SNTAGT. Trimming left V 2 bases short and J 6 bases short, with 14 bases between. The CDR3 covers 15 residues.

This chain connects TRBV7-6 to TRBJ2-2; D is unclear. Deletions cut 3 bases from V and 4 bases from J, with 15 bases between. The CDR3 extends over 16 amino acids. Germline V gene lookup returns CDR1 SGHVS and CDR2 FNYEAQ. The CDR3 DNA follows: TGTGCCAGCAGCTTGGGCCTAGTGTCCCTCACCGGGGAGCTGTTTTTT. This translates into CASSLGLVSLTGELFF.

For the CDR3, the DNA is TGTGCCATCAGCCCGACAGAGAACTCTGGAAACACCATATATTTT. Its protein product is CAISPTENSGNTIYF. This chain joins TRBV10-3 and TRBJ1-3, with a tentative D call TRBD1 (5 bases). The V end lost 6 bases, the J end lost 0 bases, and 12 bases lay between the germline ends. Germline CDR1 reads ENHRY; CDR2 reads SYGVKD. CDR3 length equals 15 residues.

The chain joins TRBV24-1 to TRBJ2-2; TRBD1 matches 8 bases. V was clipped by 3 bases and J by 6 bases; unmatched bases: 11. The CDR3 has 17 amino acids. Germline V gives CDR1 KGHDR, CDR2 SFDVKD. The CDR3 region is CATSDTRNQQGAGELFF. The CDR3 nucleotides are TGTGCCACCAGTGATACCCGAAATCAACAGGGGGCCGGGGAGCTGTTTTTT.

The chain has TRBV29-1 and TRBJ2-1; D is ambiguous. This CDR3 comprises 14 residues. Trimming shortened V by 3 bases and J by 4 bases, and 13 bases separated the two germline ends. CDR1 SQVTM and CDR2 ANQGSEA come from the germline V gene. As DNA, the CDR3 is TGCAGCGTTGAGGGGTCGGCTCTGTACAATGAGCAGTTCTTC. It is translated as CSVEGSALYNEQFF.

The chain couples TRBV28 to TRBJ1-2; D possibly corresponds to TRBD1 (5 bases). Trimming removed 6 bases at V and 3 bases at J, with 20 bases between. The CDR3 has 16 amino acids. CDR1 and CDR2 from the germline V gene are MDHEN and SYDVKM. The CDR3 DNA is TGTGCCAGCAGACGAGGTGGTGGCAGGGCAGACTATGGCTACACCTTC. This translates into CASRRGGGRADYGYTF.

In DNA, the CDR3 is TGTGCCAGCAGCTTTGGACAGGGGCCCGGAGTTCCCTCCGAGCAGTACTTC. It specifies CASSFGQGPGVPSEQYF. V is TRBV5-5 and J is TRBJ2-7; TRBD1 aligns across 9 bases. Per the germline V gene, CDR1 is SGHKS and CDR2 is YYEKEE (reference sequence). The length of the CDR3 is 17 residues. J gave up 6 bases and V 2 bases, and 15 bases lay outside the gene matches.

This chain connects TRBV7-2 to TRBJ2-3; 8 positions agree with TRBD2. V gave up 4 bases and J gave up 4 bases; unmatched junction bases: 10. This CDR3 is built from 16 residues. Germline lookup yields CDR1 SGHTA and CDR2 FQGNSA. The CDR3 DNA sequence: TGTGCCAGCAGCTCTCGGGGGGGGCGGGCCGCAGATACGCAGTATTTT. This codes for CASSSRGGRAADTQYF.

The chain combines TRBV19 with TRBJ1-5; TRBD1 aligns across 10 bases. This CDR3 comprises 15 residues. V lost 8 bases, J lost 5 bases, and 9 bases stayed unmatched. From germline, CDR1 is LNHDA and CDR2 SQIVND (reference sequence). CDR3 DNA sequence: TGTGCCAGTGGACGGGACAGGGGACAAGATCAGCCCCAGCATTTT. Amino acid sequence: CASGRDRGQDQPQHF.

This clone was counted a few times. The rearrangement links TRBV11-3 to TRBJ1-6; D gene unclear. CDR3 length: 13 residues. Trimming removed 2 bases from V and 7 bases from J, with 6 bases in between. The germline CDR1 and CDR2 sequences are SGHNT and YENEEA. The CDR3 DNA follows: TGTGCCAGCAGCTTATCGGGAAATTCACCCCTCCACTTT. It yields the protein CASSLSGNSPLHF.

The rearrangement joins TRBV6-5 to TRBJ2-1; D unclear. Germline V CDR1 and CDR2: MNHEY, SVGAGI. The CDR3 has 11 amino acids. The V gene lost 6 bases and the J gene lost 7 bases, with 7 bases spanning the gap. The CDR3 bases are TGTGCCAGCAGGGATGGAAATGAGCAGTTCTTC. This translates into CASRDGNEQFF.

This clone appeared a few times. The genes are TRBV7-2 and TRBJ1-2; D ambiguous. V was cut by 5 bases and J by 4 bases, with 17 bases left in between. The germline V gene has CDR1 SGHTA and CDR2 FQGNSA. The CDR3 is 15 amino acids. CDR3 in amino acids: CASSLYGQAFYGYTF. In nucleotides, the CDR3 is TGTGCCAGCAGCCTATACGGGCAGGCCTTCTATGGCTACACCTTC.

The CDR3 DNA is TGTGCCACCAGCAGAGATTGGGGGTCAAATCAGCCCCAGCATTTT. Residues: CATSRDWGSNQPQHF. The rearrangement uses TRBV15 and TRBJ1-5; the D gene is possibly TRBD1 (5 bases). CDR1 is LNHNV and CDR2 is YYDKDF in the germline V gene (reference sequence). Trimming removed 0 bases from V and 4 bases from J, with 10 bases in between. This CDR3 comprises 15 residues.

The chain's CDR3 is CASSRGVGWNTGELFF. The CDR3 nucleotides are TGTGCCAGCAGCCGAGGAGTGGGATGGAACACCGGGGAGCTGTTTTTT. This chain joins TRBV3-1 (or the pseudogene TRBV3-2) and TRBJ2-2; D gene ambiguous. The CDR3 covers 16 residues. The germline CDR1 and CDR2 sequences are LGHDT and YNNKEL (reference sequence). The V and J ends lost 4 bases and 1 base respectively, with 13 bases between them.

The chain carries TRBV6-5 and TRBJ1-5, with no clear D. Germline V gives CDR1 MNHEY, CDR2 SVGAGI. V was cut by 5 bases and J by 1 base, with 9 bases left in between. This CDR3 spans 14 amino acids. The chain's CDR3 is CASSREVSNQPQHF. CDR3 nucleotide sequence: TGTGCCAGCAGTCGGGAAGTCAGCAATCAGCCCCAGCATTTT.